This TCR beta chain derives from a study of blood T cell repertoires in COVID-19. Study at large: Sites across the United States, Italy and Spain contributed samples from acute and convalescent COVID-19. PBMCs, B-cell-depleted T cells, or T cells were the source of the cDNA or gDNA that made up the material.

This clone was counted between two and nine times. Authors' analysis steps: From reference gene primer amplification, estimates of nucleated cell counts were derived. TCRdb's copy holds only in-frame clones and misses some; the assay was immunoSEQ multiplex PCR. V and J calls and clone size are copied from that table; D and trimming were computed from the DNA. The sample shows 35,000 to 50,000 clones, about 83% of them seen only once. The CDR3 is 11 residues long. The V gene lost 2 bases and the J gene lost 7 bases, with 8 bases spanning the gap. CDR1 is GTSNPN, CDR2 SVGIG, per germline (reference sequence).

This TCR was sampled from a woman of 80 years or more with acute or convalescent COVID-19. The specimen sequenced was peripheral blood. The chain is built from TRBV30 and TRBJ1-2; D is uncertain. The CDR3 sequence: CAWSLLRGYTF. The CDR3, as DNA: TGTGCCTGGAGTCTATTGCGTGGCTACACCTTC.